The source of this T cell receptor (beta chain) is a study of blood T cell repertoires in COVID-19. Study summary: Italy, Spain and the United States were the sources of the convalescent and acute COVID-19 samples. PBMCs, B-cell-depleted T cells, or T cells were the source of the cDNA or gDNA that made up the material.

Authors' analysis steps: Amplification of reference gene primers was used by the study to estimate nucleated cell counts. The data were produced by immunoSEQ multiplex PCR, yet TCRdb's version contains in-frame clones alone and is incomplete. Clonal size and the V and J genes are those of that table, whereas D and trimming came from the DNA. The table has 100,000 to 150,000 clones, around 87% seen once. The V gene end was trimmed by 4 bases and the J gene end by 9 bases; junction bases not matched to a gene: 12. Germline values: CDR1 SGHRS, CDR2 YFSETQ. The CDR3 has 16 residues. V is TRBV5-1 and J is TRBJ1-6, with 8 bases lining up with TRBD1. The receptor's source is a woman aged 60 to 75 with acute or convalescent COVID-19. The sample comprised peripheral blood. The CDR3 DNA reads as TGCGCCAGCAGCACAATGGACAGGGCCGCCGGTTCACCCCTCCACTTT. It codes for CASSTMDRAAGSPLHF.